This entry is about one T cell receptor (beta chain). The data derive from a study of blood T cell repertoires in COVID-19. Libraries were prepared by immunoSEQ multiplex PCR; TCRdb keeps only in-frame clonotypes and omits some of them. The top ten clones hold just under 2% of a sample with 90,000 to 100,000 clones, roughly 84% of them seen once. What was sequenced was peripheral blood. The sequence derives from a man in his sixties or seventies with active or convalescent COVID-19.

CDR3 in amino acids: CASSLSGGASETQYF. CDR3 nucleotides: TGCGCCAGCAGCTTATCAGGGGGCGCGTCAGAGACCCAGTACTTC. This sequence joins TRBV5-1 and TRBJ2-5, with 8 bases that match TRBD1. In germline, CDR1 is SGHRS, CDR2 YFSETQ. After removal of 2 bases from V and 4 bases from J, the junction contained 7 bases not matched to a gene. The CDR3 extends over 15 amino acids.